This entry lists 9 T cell receptor beta chains sequenced from one sample in a study of shared clonotypes between healthy human individuals. Some clones are missing from TCRdb's copy, which holds only in-frame ones; the method was immunoSEQ multiplex PCR. Of about 490,000 clones listed, around 85% are singletons. Sequencing input: PBMCs. The receptor set was obtained from a woman in her forties in good health. Some clones in this sample may be carry-over from other donors' samples.

For this clone: This likely reflects a read error, since a far larger clone is one base away. Other DNA sequences within the sample encode an identical CDR3. J is TRBJ2-3 and V is TRBV10-3, with 10 bases lining up with TRBD2. V was clipped by 0 bases and J by 2 bases; unmatched bases: 2. The CDR3 is 16 residues long. The germline CDR1 and CDR2 sequences are ENHRY and SYGVKD. The DNA of the CDR3 is TGTGCCATCAGTGAGTCTGGGACTAGCGTCACAGATACGCAGTATTTT. Encoded protein: CAISESGTSVTDTQYF.

The V and J genes are TRBV2 and TRBJ2-6, with D possibly matching TRBD1 (5 bases). Germline V gene lookup returns CDR1 SNHLY and CDR2 FYNNEI. Trimming shortened V by 6 bases and J by 1 base, and 13 bases separated the two germline ends. The CDR3 length is 16 residues. The CDR3 DNA sequence: TGTGCCAGCAGGCTTGAGGCAGGGTCTGGGGCCAACGTCCTGACTTTC. This gives the protein CASRLEAGSGANVLTF.

On this clone itself: A far larger clone differs by one base, so this is likely a read error. The CDR3 is CASSPRGGSGNTEAFF. CDR3 nucleotide sequence: TGTGCCAGCTCCCCCCGTGGGGGATCAGGGAACACTGAAGCTTTCTTT. The chain employs TRBV18 and TRBJ1-1, with D possibly matching TRBD1 (5 bases). This CDR3 comprises 16 residues. V shed 6 bases and J shed 1 base, with 18 bases lying between them. Germline values: CDR1 KGHSH, CDR2 LQKENI.

This clone was seen a handful of times. The CDR3 sequence is CASSPGLLAYEQYF. The CDR3 DNA sequence: TGTGCCAGCTCTCCGGGACTGCTGGCCTACGAGCAGTACTTC. The chain employs TRBV18 and TRBJ2-7, with D perhaps TRBD2 (6 bases). This CDR3 is 14 amino acids long. Germline CDR1 is KGHSH and CDR2 is LQKENI. V lost 6 bases and J 2 bases, leaving 14 bases between the germline ends.

The V gene is TRBV5-1, the J gene TRBJ1-1; D call uncertain. Germline V lookup: CDR1 SGHRS, CDR2 YFSETQ. V lost 0 bases to trimming and J lost 1 base, with 7 bases between them. This CDR3 has 14 residues. The chain's CDR3 is CASSLASANTEAFF. The CDR3 DNA sequence: TGCGCCAGCAGCTTGGCCTCGGCGAACACTGAAGCTTTCTTT. The full variable domain, completed using reference TRBV5-1 and TRBJ1-1, is KAGVTQTPRYLIKTRGQQVTLSCSPISGHRSVSWYQQTPGQGLQFLFEYFSETQRNKGNFPGRFSGRQFSNSRSEMNVSTLELGDSALYLCASSLASANTEAFFGQGTRLTVV.

Comments on this clone: This may be a read error: a much more frequent sequence differs by one nucleotide. The sample carries other DNA sequences with the same CDR3. The chain carries TRBV9 and TRBJ2-7; unclear D gene. The CDR3 runs 13 residues. Germline CDR1 SGDLS, CDR2 YYNGEE. V lost 3 bases and J lost 5, with 12 bases in between. The CDR3 sequence: CASSANLRDEQYF. CDR3 coding DNA: TGTGCCAGCAGCGCAAATCTTAGGGACGAGCAGTACTTC.

The gene calls are TRBV6-5 and TRBJ2-1; weak D call: TRBD1 (7 bases). The CDR3 contains 15 residues. Deletions cut 6 bases from V and 8 bases from J, with 20 bases between. Germline assignment: CDR1 MNHEY and CDR2 SVGAGI. The CDR3 loop reads CASSPGGSSYDEQFF. Written as DNA, the CDR3 is TGTGCCAGCAGCCCAGGGGGGAGTAGCTATGATGAGCAGTTCTTC.

This clone was found a few times. This sequence is one base from a far larger clone and is likely a read error. The chain has TRBV30 and TRBJ2-7; possibly TRBD1 or TRBD2 for D (8 bases each). The germline V and J ends were trimmed by 6 bases and 7 bases, with 25 bases remaining between them. Germline V gene lookup returns CDR1 GTSNPN and CDR2 SVGIG (reference sequence). The length of the CDR3 is 15 residues. The CDR3 sequence is CACSRGQGLVEEQYF. CDR3 bases: TGTGCCTGTAGTCGAGGACAGGGACTAGTAGAGGAGCAGTACTTC.

As concerns this clone: A far more abundant clone sits one base away, making this likely a read error. The genes are TRBV4-2 and TRBJ2-3, with TRBD2 identical over 7 bases. There are 17 residues in the CDR3. CDR1 is LGHNA, CDR2 YNFKEQ, per germline. The V gene end was trimmed by 1 base and the J gene end by 7 bases; junction bases not matched to a gene: 14. This CDR3 reads CASSQATSSGVANTQYF. The DNA of the CDR3 is TGTGCCAGCAGCCAAGCGACTAGCTCGGGAGTGGCAAATACGCAGTATTTT.